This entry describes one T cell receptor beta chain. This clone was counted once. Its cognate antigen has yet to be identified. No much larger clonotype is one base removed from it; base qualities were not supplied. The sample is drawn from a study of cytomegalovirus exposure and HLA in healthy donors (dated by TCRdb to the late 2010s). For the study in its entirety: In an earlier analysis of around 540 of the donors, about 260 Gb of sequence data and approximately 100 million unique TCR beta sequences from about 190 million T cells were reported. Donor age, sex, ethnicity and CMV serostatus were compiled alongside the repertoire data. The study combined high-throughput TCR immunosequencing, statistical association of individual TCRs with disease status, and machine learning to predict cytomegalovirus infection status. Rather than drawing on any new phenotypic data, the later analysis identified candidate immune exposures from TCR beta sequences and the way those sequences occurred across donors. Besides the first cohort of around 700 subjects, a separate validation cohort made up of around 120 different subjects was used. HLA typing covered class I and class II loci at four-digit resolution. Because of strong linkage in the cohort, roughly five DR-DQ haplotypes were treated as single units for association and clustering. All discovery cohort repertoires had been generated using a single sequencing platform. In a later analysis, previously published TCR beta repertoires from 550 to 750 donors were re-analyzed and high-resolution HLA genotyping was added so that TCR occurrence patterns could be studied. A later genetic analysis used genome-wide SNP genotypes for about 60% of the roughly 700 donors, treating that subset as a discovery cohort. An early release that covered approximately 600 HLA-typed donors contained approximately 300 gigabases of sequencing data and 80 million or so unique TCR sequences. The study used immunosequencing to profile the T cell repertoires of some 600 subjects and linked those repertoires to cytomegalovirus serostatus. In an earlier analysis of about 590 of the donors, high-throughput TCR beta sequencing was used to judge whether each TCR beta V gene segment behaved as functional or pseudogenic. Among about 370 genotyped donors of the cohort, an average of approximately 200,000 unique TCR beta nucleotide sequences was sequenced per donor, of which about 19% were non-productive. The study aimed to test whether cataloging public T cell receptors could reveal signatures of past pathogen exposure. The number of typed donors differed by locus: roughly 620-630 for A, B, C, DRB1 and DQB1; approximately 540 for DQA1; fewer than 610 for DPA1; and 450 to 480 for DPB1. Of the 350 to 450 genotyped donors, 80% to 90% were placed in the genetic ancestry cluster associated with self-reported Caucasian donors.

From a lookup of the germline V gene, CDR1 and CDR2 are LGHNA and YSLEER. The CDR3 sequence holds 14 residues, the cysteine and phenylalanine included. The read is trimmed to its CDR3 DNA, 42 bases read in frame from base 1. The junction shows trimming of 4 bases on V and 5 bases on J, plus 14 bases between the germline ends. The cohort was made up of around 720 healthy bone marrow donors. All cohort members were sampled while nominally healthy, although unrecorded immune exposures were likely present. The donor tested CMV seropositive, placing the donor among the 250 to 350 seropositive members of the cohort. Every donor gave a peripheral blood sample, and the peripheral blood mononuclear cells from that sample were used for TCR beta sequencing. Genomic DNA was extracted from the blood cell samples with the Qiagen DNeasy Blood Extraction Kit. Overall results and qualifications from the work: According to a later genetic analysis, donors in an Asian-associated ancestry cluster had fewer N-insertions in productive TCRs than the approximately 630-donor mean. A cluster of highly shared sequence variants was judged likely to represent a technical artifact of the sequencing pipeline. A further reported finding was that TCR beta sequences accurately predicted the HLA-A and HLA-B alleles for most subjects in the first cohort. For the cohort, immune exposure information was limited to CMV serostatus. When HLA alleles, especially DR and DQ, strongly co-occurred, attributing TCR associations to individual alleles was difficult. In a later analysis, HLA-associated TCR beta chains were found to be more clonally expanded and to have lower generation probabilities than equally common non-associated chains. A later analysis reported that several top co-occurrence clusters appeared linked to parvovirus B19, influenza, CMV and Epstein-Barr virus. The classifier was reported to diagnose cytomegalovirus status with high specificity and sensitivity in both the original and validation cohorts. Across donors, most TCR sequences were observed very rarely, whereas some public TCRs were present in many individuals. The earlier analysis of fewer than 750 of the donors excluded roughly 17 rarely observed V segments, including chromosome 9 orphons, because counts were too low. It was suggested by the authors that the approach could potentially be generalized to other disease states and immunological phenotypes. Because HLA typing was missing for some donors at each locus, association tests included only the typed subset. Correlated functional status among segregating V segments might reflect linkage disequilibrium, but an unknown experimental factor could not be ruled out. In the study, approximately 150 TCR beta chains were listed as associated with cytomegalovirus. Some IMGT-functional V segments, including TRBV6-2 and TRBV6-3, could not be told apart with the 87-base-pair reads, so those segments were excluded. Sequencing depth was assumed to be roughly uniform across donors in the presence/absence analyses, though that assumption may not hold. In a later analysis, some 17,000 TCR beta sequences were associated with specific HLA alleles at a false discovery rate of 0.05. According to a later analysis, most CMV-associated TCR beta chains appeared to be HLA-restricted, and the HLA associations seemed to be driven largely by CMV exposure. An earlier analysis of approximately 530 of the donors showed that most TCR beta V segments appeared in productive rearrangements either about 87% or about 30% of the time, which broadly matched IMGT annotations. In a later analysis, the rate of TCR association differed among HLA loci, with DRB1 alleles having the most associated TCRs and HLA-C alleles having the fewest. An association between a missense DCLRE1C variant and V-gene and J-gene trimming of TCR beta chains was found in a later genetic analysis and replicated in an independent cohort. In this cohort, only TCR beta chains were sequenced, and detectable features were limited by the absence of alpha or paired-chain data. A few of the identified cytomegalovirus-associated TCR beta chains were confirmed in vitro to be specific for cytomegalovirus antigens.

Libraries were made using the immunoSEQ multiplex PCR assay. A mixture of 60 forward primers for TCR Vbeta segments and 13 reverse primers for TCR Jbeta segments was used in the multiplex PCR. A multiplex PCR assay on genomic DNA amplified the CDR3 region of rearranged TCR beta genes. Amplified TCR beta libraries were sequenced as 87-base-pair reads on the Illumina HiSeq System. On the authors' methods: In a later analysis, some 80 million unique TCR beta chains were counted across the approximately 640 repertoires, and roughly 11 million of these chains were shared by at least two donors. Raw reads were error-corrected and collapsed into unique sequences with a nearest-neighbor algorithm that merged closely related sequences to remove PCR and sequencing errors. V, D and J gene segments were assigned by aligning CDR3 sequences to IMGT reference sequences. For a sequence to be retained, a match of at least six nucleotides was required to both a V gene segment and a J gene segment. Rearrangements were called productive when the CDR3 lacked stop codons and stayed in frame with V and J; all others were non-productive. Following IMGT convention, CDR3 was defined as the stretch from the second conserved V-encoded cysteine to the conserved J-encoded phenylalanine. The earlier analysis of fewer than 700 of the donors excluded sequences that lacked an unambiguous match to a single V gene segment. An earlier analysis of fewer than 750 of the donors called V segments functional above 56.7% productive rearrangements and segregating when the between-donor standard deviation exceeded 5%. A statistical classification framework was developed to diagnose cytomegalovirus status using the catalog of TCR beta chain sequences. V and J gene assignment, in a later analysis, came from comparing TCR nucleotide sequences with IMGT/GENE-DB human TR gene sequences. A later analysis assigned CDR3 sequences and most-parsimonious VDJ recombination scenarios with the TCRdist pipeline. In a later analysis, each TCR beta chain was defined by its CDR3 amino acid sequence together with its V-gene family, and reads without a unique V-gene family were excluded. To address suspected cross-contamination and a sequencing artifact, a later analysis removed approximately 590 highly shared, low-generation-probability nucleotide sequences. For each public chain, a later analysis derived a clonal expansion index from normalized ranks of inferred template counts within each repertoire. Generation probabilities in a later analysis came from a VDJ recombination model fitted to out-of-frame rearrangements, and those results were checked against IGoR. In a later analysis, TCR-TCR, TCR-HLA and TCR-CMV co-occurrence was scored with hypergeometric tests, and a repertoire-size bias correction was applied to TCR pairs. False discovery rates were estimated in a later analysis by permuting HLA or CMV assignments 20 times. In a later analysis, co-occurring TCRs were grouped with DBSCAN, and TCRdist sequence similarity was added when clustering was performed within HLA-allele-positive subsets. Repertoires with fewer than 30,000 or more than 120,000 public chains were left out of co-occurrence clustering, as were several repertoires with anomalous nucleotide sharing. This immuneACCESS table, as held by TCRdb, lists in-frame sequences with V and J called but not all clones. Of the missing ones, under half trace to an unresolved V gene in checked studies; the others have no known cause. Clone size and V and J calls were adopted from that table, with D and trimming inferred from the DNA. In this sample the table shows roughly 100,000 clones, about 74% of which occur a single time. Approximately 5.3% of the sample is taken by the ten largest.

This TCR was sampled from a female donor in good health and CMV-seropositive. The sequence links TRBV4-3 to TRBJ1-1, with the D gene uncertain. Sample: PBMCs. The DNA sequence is TGCGCCAGCAGCCCCAACGCAGGCTCAACTGAAGCTTTCTTT. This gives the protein CASSPNAGSTEAFF.